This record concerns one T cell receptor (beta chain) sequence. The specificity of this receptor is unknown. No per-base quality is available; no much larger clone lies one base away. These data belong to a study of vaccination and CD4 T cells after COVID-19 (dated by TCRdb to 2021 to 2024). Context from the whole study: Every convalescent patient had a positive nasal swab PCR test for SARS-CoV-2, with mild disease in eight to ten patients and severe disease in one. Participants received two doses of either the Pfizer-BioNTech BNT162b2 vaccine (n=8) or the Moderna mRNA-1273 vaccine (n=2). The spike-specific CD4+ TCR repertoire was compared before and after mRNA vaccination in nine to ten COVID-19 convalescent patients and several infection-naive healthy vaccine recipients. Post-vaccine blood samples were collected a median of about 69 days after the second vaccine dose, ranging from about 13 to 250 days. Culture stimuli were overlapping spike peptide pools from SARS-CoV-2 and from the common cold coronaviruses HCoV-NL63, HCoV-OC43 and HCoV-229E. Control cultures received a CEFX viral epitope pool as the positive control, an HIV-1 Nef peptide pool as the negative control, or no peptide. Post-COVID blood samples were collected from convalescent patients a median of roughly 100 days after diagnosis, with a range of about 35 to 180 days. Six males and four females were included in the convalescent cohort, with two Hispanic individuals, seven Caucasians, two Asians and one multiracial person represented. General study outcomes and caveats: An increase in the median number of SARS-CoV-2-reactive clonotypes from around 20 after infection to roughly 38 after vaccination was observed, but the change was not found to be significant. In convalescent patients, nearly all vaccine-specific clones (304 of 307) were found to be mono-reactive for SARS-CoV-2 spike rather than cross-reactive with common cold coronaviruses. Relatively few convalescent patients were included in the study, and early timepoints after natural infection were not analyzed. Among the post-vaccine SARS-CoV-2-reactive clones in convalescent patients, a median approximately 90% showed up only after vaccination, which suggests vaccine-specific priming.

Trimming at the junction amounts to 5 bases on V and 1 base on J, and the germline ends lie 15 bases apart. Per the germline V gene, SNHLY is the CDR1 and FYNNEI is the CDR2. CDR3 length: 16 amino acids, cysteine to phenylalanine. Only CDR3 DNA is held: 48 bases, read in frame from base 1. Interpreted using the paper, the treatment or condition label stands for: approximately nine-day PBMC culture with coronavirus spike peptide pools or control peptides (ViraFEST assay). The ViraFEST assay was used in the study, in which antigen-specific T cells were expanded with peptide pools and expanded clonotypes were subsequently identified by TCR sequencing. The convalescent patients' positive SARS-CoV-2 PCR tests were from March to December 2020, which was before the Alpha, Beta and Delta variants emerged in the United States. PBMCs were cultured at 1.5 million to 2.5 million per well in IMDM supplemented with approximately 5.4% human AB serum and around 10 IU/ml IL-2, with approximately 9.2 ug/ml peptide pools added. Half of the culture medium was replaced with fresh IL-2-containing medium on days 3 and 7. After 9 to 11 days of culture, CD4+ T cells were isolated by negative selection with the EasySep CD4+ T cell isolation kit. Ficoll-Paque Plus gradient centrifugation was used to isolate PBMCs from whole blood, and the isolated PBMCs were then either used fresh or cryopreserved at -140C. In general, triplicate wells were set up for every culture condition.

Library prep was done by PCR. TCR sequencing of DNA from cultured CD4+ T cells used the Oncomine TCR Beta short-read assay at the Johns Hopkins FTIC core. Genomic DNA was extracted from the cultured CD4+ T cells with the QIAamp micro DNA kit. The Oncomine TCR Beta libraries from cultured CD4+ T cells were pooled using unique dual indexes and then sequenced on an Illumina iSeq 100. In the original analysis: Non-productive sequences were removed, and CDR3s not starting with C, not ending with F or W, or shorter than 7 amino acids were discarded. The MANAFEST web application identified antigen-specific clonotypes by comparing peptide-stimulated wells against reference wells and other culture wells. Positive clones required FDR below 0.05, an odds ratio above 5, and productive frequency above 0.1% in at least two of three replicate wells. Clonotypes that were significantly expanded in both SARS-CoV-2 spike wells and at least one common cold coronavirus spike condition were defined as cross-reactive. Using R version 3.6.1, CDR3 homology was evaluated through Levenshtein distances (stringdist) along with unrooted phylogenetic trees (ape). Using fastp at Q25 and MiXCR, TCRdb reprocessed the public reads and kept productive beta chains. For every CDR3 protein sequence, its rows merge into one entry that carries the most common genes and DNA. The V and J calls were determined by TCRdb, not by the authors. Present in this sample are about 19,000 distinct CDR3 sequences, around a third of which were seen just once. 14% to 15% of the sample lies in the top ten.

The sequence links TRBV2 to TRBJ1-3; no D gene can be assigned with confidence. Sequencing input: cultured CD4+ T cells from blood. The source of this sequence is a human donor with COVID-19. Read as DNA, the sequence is TGTGCCAGCAGTAACCTGGACCCCGGATCTGGAAACACCATATATTTT. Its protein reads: CASSNLDPGSGNTIYF.